One sample yielded the 8 T cell receptor beta chains listed below, sequenced in a study of blood T cells in healthy people across ages. The second PCR ran roughly 6 to 11 cycles with a sample-barcoded 5' primer and J-beta primers. A single record per CDR3 protein comes from TCRdb applying MiXCR to the 5' RACE reads. The table includes approximately 900,000 distinct CDR3 sequences, roughly 52% detected once. The sample consisted of blood. The receptor set was obtained from a man aged 30 to 45 in good health.

This clonotype was picked up one time. The chain has TRBV28 and TRBJ2-3; the match to TRBD1 covers 8 bases. This CDR3 is built from 15 residues. Germline values: CDR1 MDHEN, CDR2 SYDVKM. The V segment lost 4 bases and the J segment 6 bases; nucleotides outside the gene matches: 9. CDR3 nucleotide sequence: TGTGCCAGCAGTTCCCCCGCCGGACAGGGTGATACGCAGTATTTT. Amino acid sequence: CASSSPAGQGDTQYF.

The V and J genes are TRBV24-1 and TRBJ2-4, with a tentative D call TRBD1 (6 bases). The last part of the DNA fits TRBJ2-7 better; the J call may be wrong. The CDR3 is 14 amino acids. Germline V CDR1 and CDR2: KGHDR, SFDVKD. CDR3 loop: CATSDPGTSYEQYF. The CDR3 coding sequence is TGTGCCACCAGTGATCCAGGGACATCCTACGAGCAGTACTTC.

This sequence joins TRBV4-1 and TRBJ1-5; 9 bases agree with TRBD1. The germline V gene has CDR1 MGHRA and CDR2 YSYEKL. This CDR3 comprises 14 residues. V lost 3 bases, J lost 8 bases, and 5 bases stayed unmatched. CDR3 bases: TGCGCCAGCAGCCACCGGACAGGGGATAAGCCCCAGCATTTT. This codes for CASSHRTGDKPQHF.

This clonotype showed up just a few times. This chain uses TRBV12-3 or TRBV12-4 with TRBJ2-7; D is uncertain. Trimming shortened V by 2 bases and J by 4 bases, and 12 bases separated the two germline ends. The CDR3 consists of 14 residues. CDR3 nucleotides: TGTGCCAGCAGTTTAAGTAACAGTTGGTACGAGCAGTACTTC. Translation: CASSLSNSWYEQYF.

This clonotype was picked up a small number of times. The chain has TRBV5-1 and TRBJ1-2; the D gene is possibly TRBD1 (5 bases). The V end was cut by 4 bases, the J end by 2 bases, with 15 bases between. The CDR3 has 15 residues. CDR1 and CDR2 from the germline V gene are SGHRS and YFSETQ. The CDR3 DNA reads as TGCGCCAGCAGCGGGGGGGACGGGAGCAACTATGGCTACACCTTC. Encoded protein: CASSGGDGSNYGYTF.

This chain joins TRBV7-2 and TRBJ1-1; D uncertain. Germline V CDR1 and CDR2: SGHTA, FQGNSA. V was clipped by 3 bases and J by 2 bases, with 10 bases between them. The CDR3 sequence is 14 residues long. The CDR3 loop reads CASSFPLINTEAFF. The CDR3 DNA follows: TGTGCCAGCAGCTTCCCATTGATAAACACTGAAGCTTTCTTT.

This chain joins TRBV4-1 and TRBJ2-1, with 7 bases fitting TRBD2. Trimming took 2 bases from V and 0 from J; bases not matched to a gene: 7. The CDR3 covers 17 residues. The germline V gene has CDR1 MGHRA and CDR2 YSYEKL. DNA of the CDR3: TGCGCCAGCAGCCAACGCCAAGCGGGGTACTCCTACAATGAGCAGTTCTTC. Its translation is CASSQRQAGYSYNEQFF.

The V call is TRBV28, the J call TRBJ2-1, with 7 nucleotides matching TRBD2. The germline V gene has CDR1 MDHEN and CDR2 SYDVKM. The V and J ends lost 3 bases and 0 bases, in that order; junction bases with no gene match: 5. This CDR3 is 16 amino acids long. The CDR3, as DNA: TGTGCCAGCAGTTTTCTCGGCGGGAGCTCCTACAATGAGCAGTTCTTC. Translated, it gives CASSFLGGSSYNEQFF.